The entry that follows covers one T cell receptor (beta chain) sequence. These data originate in a study of blood T cell repertoires in COVID-19. Turning to the study itself: Collection of acute and convalescent COVID-19 samples took place in the United States, Italy and Spain. The analysed material was cDNA or gDNA that came from T cells, B-cell-depleted T cells, or PBMCs.

The CDR3 extends over 14 amino acids. Trimming took off 3 bases at V and 3 bases at J, with 10 bases between the two ends. Germline values: CDR1 SGHTA, CDR2 FQGNSA. Seattle cases were enrolled at active infection and followed longitudinally. In the original workflow: Reference gene primer amplification gave nucleated cell count estimates. Method: immunoSEQ multiplex PCR; TCRdb's copy keeps in-frame clones and lacks some. D and trimming were read from the DNA, whereas the V and J calls and clone size are those reported in that table. The data contain approximately 330,000 clones, roughly 90% of them singletons.

This TCR derives from a man aged 30 to 39 with COVID-19, enrolled during active disease. What was sequenced was peripheral blood. The chain is built from TRBV7-2 and TRBJ2-3; TRBD2 might be the D (5 bases). The CDR3 nucleotides read TGTGCCAGCAGCTTTCTGAGCGGAACAGATACGCAGTATTTT. As protein: CASSFLSGTDTQYF.